This T cell receptor (beta chain) was identified during a study of cytotoxic CD8 clonotypes in ibrutinib-treated CLL. Study context: Samples showed on average around 260,000 productive templates and approximately 94,000 productive rearrangements. General study findings and limits: Public clonotypes, an uncommon group, contracted or remained stable on treatment. Clonality at baseline surpassed age-matched healthy donors and tracked circulating CD8+ T-cell counts.

As concerns this clone: The antigen is unknown.

Germline V gene lookup returns CDR1 SGHKS and CDR2 YYEKEE (reference sequence). Trimming left V 1 base short and J 7 bases short, with 8 bases between. This CDR3 region has 12 residues. Here immunoSEQ multiplex PCR was the method, and the copy in TCRdb shows in-frame clones only, minus some. The sample comprises 200,000 or so clones, approximately 70% of which are singletons, and 5.9% rests with the top ten. This clonotype originated in a human donor with chronic lymphocytic leukemia. The gene calls are TRBV5-5 and TRBJ1-2, with D possibly matching TRBD1 (5 bases). Sequenced material: PBMCs, taken after 12 months of ibrutinib treatment. Written as DNA, the CDR3 is TGTGCCAGCAGCTTGACAGGCCCTGGCTACACCTTC. It is translated as CASSLTGPGYTF.